The next 32 T cell receptor beta chains were all read from a single sample in a study of T cell responses to AZD1222 COVID-19 vaccine. Sequenced by immunoSEQ multiplex PCR; TCRdb stores in-frame clones only, minus some. The sample carries 95,000 to 100,000 clones, 85% to 90% recorded once. The sample was peripheral blood, taken 28 days after the second AZD1222 dose. These receptors were taken from an adult who received the AZD1222 COVID-19 vaccine.

This chain uses TRBV7-6 with TRBJ1-3; D gene unclear. Between the trimmed V and J ends, which lost 3 bases and 0 bases, there was a span of 6 bases. The CDR3 consists of 14 residues. Germline V gives CDR1 SGHVS, CDR2 FNYEAQ. CDR3 protein: CASSFVSSGNTIYF. The CDR3 DNA follows: TGTGCCAGCAGCTTCGTCAGCTCTGGAAACACCATATATTTT.

CDR3 nucleotides: TGTGCCAGTAGCTCATCCTCGACATTCTCCTCACGCAATCAGCCCCAGCATTTT. Translating gives CASSSSSTFSSRNQPQHF. This chain joins TRBV19 and TRBJ1-5; D is unresolved. The CDR3 runs 18 residues. V was clipped by 6 bases and J by 2 bases, with 23 bases between them. The germline CDR1 and CDR2 sequences are LNHDA and SQIVND (reference sequence).

This clone was counted a single time. The chain recombines TRBV9 with TRBJ1-3; D might be TRBD1 (5 bases). The CDR3 sequence is 14 residues long. V lost 2 bases and J 6 bases, leaving 12 bases between the germline ends. Germline values: CDR1 SGDLS, CDR2 YYNGEE. CDR3 bases: TGTGCCAGCAGCGTGTTAGGGGAGCAAAACACCATATATTTT. Protein product: CASSVLGEQNTIYF. The whole variable domain, remainder taken from reference TRBV9 and TRBJ1-3, is DSGVTQTPKHLITATGQRVTLRCSPRSGDLSVYWYQQSLDQGLQFLIQYYNGEERAKGNILERFSAQQFPDLHSELNLSSLELGDSALYFCASSVLGEQNTIYFGEGSWLTVV.

This clone was found a few times. The V and J genes are TRBV7-9 and TRBJ2-1, with 7 bases fitting TRBD2. CDR3 size: 18 residues. The germline V gene has CDR1 SEHNR and CDR2 FQNEAQ (reference sequence). The V and J ends lost 5 bases and 4 bases, in that order; junction bases with no gene match: 17. The CDR3 region has the DNA TGTGCCAGCAGCCACAAAGCTTTGGGCGGGAGCCGGTACAATGAGCAGTTCTTC. Encoded protein: CASSHKALGGSRYNEQFF. The variable domain in full, with the rest retrieved from reference TRBV7-9 and TRBJ2-1, is DTGVSQNPRHKITKRGQNVTFRCDPISEHNRLYWYRQTLGQGPEFLTYFQNEAQLEKSRLLSDRFSAERPKGSFSTLEIQRTEQGDSAMYLCASSHKALGGSRYNEQFFGPGTRLTVL.

This chain uses TRBV5-1 with TRBJ2-1; TRBD2 matches at 9 bases. Germline loops: CDR1 SGHRS, CDR2 YFSETQ. This CDR3 is built from 15 residues. V was clipped by 0 bases and J by 7 bases; unmatched bases: 5. The DNA for the CDR3 is TGCGCCAGCAGCTTGGTAGCGGGAGTGCTAAATGAGCAGTTCTTC. Translation gives CASSLVAGVLNEQFF.

The chain carries TRBV5-4 and TRBJ1-6, with TRBD1 as a possible D gene (6 bases). In germline, CDR1 is SGHNT, CDR2 YYREEE (reference sequence). The germline V and J ends were trimmed by 4 bases and 9 bases, with 17 bases remaining between them. The CDR3 length is 15 residues. CDR3 nucleotides: TGTGCCAGCAGCCCTCGTGGGGGGGCGCCTTCACCCCTCCACTTT. Its translation is CASSPRGGAPSPLHF.

The chain has TRBV6-5 and TRBJ2-3; D is possibly TRBD2 (6 bases). The CDR3 has 15 residues. V was shortened by 2 bases and J by 4 bases, with 13 bases between the two germline ends. Germline values: CDR1 MNHEY, CDR2 SVGAGI. CDR3 sequence reads: CASSYSSGYPDTQYF. The CDR3 DNA reads TGTGCCAGCAGTTACAGTAGCGGCTATCCAGATACGCAGTATTTT.

This clone turned up a few times. J is TRBJ1-5 and V is TRBV9; TRBD1 agrees at 10 bases. The germline V gene encodes CDR1 SGDLS and CDR2 YYNGEE. The ends lost 3 bases at V and 6 bases at J; junction bases unmatched: 3. There are 14 residues in the CDR3. The CDR3 reads CASSATGGGQPQHF. CDR3 bases: TGTGCCAGCAGCGCGACAGGGGGCGGTCAGCCCCAGCATTTT.

This clone was seen once. At one of its ends the junction is not consistent with the germline gene, which may arise from a read error. The chain has TRBV7-3 and TRBJ2-1; TRBD2 aligns across 8 bases. Germline loops: CDR1 SGHTA, CDR2 FQGTGA. This CDR3 region has 15 residues. The CDR3 DNA reads TGTGCCAGCAGCCCCCGGACTAGCTCCAACAATGAGCAGTTCTTC. This sequence encodes CASSPRTSSNNEQFF.

This clone was seen a handful of times. The V and J genes are TRBV19 and TRBJ1-5, with TRBD1 matching over 9 bases. J was trimmed by 5 bases and V by 4 bases; bases with no gene match: 9. The germline CDR1 and CDR2 sequences are LNHDA and SQIVND (reference sequence). The CDR3 has 16 amino acids. The CDR3 here is CASSTLRTGEDQPQHF. The CDR3 nucleotides read TGTGCCAGTAGTACGCTCCGGACAGGGGAGGATCAGCCCCAGCATTTT.

The rearrangement joins TRBV28 to TRBJ2-3; 7 bases are a match to TRBD2. The CDR3 loop spans 15 amino acids. Germline values: CDR1 MDHEN, CDR2 SYDVKM. Trimming removed 5 bases from V and 1 base from J; junction bases left unmatched: 6. DNA for the CDR3: TGTGCCAGCAGTATCGCGGGGAGGGGCACAGATACGCAGTATTTT. The encoded protein is CASSIAGRGTDTQYF.

The rearrangement uses TRBV18 and TRBJ2-2, with unresolved D. Looked up from germline, CDR1 is KGHSH and CDR2 is LQKENI. Trimming left V 2 bases short and J 3 bases short, with 4 bases between. The CDR3 loop spans 13 amino acids. The CDR3 here is CASSPAYTGELFF. CDR3 DNA: TGTGCCAGCTCACCAGCATACACCGGGGAGCTGTTTTTT.

The chain couples TRBV21-1 to TRBJ1-5; the table's D call TRBD1 went unverified against the DNA. TRBV21-1 is recorded as a pseudogene. This CDR3 has 16 amino acids. The DNA for the CDR3 is TGTGCCAGCAGGACAAATGGACAGGGGGCGAATCAGCCCCAGCATTTT. Translation gives CASRTNGQGANQPQHF.

The rearrangement joins TRBV12-3 or TRBV12-4 to TRBJ2-2; D is ambiguous. This CDR3 has 13 amino acids. V was pared by 2 bases and J by 4 bases, with 5 bases between. CDR3 amino acids: CASSLQLTGELFF. The DNA for the CDR3 is TGTGCCAGCAGTTTACAGCTCACCGGGGAGCTGTTTTTT.

The chain recombines TRBV3-1 (or the pseudogene TRBV3-2) with TRBJ2-1; the D is unclear. CDR3 length: 15 residues. V lost 3 bases to trimming and J lost 7 bases, with 16 bases between them. Germline-derived CDR1 and CDR2 are LGHDT and YNNKEL (reference sequence). CDR3 sequence reads: CASSQDLLEGNEQFF. As DNA, the CDR3 is TGTGCCAGCAGCCAGGATCTGCTTGAAGGAAATGAGCAGTTCTTC.

This clone has more than one count but fewer than ten. This rearrangement joins TRBV7-8 to TRBJ1-1, with a weak D call TRBD1 (6 bases). This CDR3 is 16 amino acids long. Trimming cost V 5 bases and J 4 bases, with 20 bases left between them. CDR1 and CDR2 (germline): SGHVS, FQNEAQ. CDR3 nucleotide sequence: TGTGCCAGCAGCCCCCACAGGGATAGGTGGAGCACTGAAGCTTTCTTT. It encodes CASSPHRDRWSTEAFF.

This clone was counted a single time. The chain links TRBV11-1 to TRBJ2-1; TRBD2 aligns across 11 bases. With 5 bases clipped from V and 4 bases from J, the junction kept 1 base outside the gene matches. CDR1 and CDR2 (germline): SGHAT, FQDESV (reference sequence). The CDR3 contains 14 residues. Here the CDR3 DNA reads TGTGCCAGCAGCCCTAGCGGGAGGTACAATGAGCAGTTCTTC. It specifies CASSPSGRYNEQFF.

V usage is TRBV19 and J usage is TRBJ2-1, with TRBD1 as a possible D gene (6 bases). Trimming removed 3 bases at V and 0 bases at J, with 21 bases between. The CDR3 totals 19 residues. In germline, CDR1 is LNHDA, CDR2 SQIVND (reference sequence). For the CDR3, the DNA is TGTGCCAGTAGTATGCTTAGGGGTGGGGGCCCAGGCTCCTACAATGAGCAGTTCTTC. Translating gives CASSMLRGGGPGSYNEQFF. Together with reference TRBV19 and TRBJ2-1, the CDR3 gives the full variable domain: DGGITQSPKYLFRKEGQNVTLSCEQNLNHDAMYWYRQDPGQGLRLIYYSQIVNDFQKGDIAEGYSVSREKKESFPLTVTSAQKNPTAFYLCASSMLRGGGPGSYNEQFFGPGTRLTVL.

V is TRBV5-1 and J is TRBJ2-7; D not certain. This CDR3 is built from 12 residues. Between the trimmed V and J ends, which lost 3 bases and 3 bases, there was a span of 7 bases. Germline V CDR1 and CDR2: SGHRS, YFSETQ. CDR3 nucleotide sequence: TGCGCCAGCAGCTCCTCGCACTACGAGCAGTACTTC. Residues: CASSSSHYEQYF.

The chain links TRBV5-6 to TRBJ2-2; a weak D match, TRBD1 (5 bases). Germline CDR1 reads SGHDT; CDR2 reads YYEEEE. Trimming cost V 0 bases and J 4 bases, with 13 bases left between them. The CDR3 runs to 16 residues. The CDR3 protein is CASSLVSAGPTGELFF. CDR3 nucleotide sequence: TGTGCCAGCAGCTTGGTGTCGGCAGGGCCCACCGGGGAGCTGTTTTTT. Full variable domain (rest looked up from reference TRBV5-6 and TRBJ2-2): DAGVTQSPTHLIKTRGQQVTLRCSPKSGHDTVSWYQQALGQGPQFIFQYYEEEERQRGNFPDRFSGHQFPNYSSELNVNALLLGDSALYLCASSLVSAGPTGELFFGEGSRLTVL.

This sequence joins TRBV19 and TRBJ2-7, with 7 bases lining up with TRBD1. Trimming removed 3 bases from V and 1 base from J; junction bases left unmatched: 9. The V gene's germline CDR1 is LNHDA and CDR2 SQIVND (reference sequence). This CDR3 comprises 16 residues. The CDR3 DNA follows: TGTGCCAGTAGTATCCCTGACAGGGATCCTTCCTACGAGCAGTACTTC. It encodes CASSIPDRDPSYEQYF.

This clone appeared a few times. The V gene is TRBV19, the J gene TRBJ2-5; no firm D call. The CDR3 is 16 amino acids. CDR1 is LNHDA and CDR2 is SQIVND in the germline V gene (reference sequence). Deletions cut 1 base from V and 4 bases from J, with 16 bases between. CDR3 region: CASSIAVAGGSETQYF. In DNA, the CDR3 is TGTGCCAGTAGTATAGCGGTGGCAGGCGGCTCAGAGACCCAGTACTTC.

V gene TRBV7-7 combines with J gene TRBJ2-2; D possibly matches TRBD1 or TRBD2 (5 bases each). Germline V gives CDR1 SSHAT, CDR2 FNYEAQ (reference sequence). V shed 9 bases and J shed 0 bases, with 8 bases lying between them. This CDR3 is 13 amino acids long. The CDR3 loop is CASKGPNTGELFF. CDR3 coding DNA: TGTGCCAGTAAGGGACCGAACACCGGGGAGCTGTTTTTT.

This chain joins TRBV30 and TRBJ1-3; D is possibly TRBD1 (6 bases). The CDR3 runs to 15 residues. Trimming removed 0 bases at V and 2 bases at J, with 11 bases between. Germline V gene lookup returns CDR1 GTSNPN and CDR2 SVGIG (reference sequence). The CDR3, as DNA: TGTGCCTGGAGTGTACGGGGGCGACCTGGAAACACCATATATTTT. Its protein is CAWSVRGRPGNTIYF.

The J gene is TRBJ1-3, the V gene TRBV7-8; D unresolved. The germline V and J ends were trimmed by 4 bases and 0 bases, with 4 bases remaining between them. Germline V gene lookup returns CDR1 SGHVS and CDR2 FQNEAQ. There are 13 residues in the CDR3. In DNA, the CDR3 is TGTGCCAGCAGCTCGTACTCTGGAAACACCATATATTTT. This codes for CASSSYSGNTIYF.

The chain has TRBV24-1 and TRBJ1-2; 8 nucleotides agree with TRBD1. V gave up 4 bases and J gave up 8 bases; unmatched junction bases: 5. The CDR3 runs to 13 residues. CDR1 is KGHDR and CDR2 is SFDVKD in the germline V gene. The DNA of the CDR3 is TGTGCCACCAGTGACGGACAGGGTTCAGGCTACACCTTC. As protein: CATSDGQGSGYTF.

CDR3 nucleotide sequence: TGTGCCAGCAGTTTACTAGCGGGAGATATAAATGAGCAGTTCTTC. Translated, it gives CASSLLAGDINEQFF. The chain combines TRBV27 with TRBJ2-1; TRBD2 matches at 10 bases. This CDR3 contains 15 residues. The germline V gene encodes CDR1 MNHEY and CDR2 SMNVEV (reference sequence). J was trimmed by 7 bases and V by 2 bases; bases with no gene match: 5.

The gene calls are TRBV19 and TRBJ1-4, with 9 bases that match TRBD1. Losses at the gene ends were 6 bases for V and 7 bases for J; bases not matched to a gene: 6. CDR1 is LNHDA and CDR2 is SQIVND in the germline V gene (reference sequence). This CDR3 is built from 14 residues. CDR3 loop: CASRKGQGSEKLFF. For the CDR3, the DNA is TGTGCCAGTAGGAAAGGACAGGGGAGTGAAAAACTGTTTTTT.

J is TRBJ2-1 and V is TRBV7-9; TRBD2 is a possible D gene (6 bases). V dropped 5 bases and J dropped 1 base, with 15 bases sitting between them. Germline V gene sequence: CDR1 SEHNR, CDR2 FQNEAQ (reference sequence). The CDR3 is made up of 16 amino acids. In DNA, the CDR3 is TGTGCCAGCAGCCCCAGCCTCGGGAGTTCCTACAATGAGCAGTTCTTC. The encoded protein is CASSPSLGSSYNEQFF.

This clone was recorded once. The rearrangement links TRBV27 to TRBJ1-5, with 11 bases that match TRBD1. There are 14 residues in the CDR3. V lost 5 bases and J lost 6; bases outside the gene matches: 3. Germline V CDR1 and CDR2: MNHEY, SMNVEV (reference sequence). CDR3 loop: CASSADRGRQPQHF. The DNA of the CDR3 is TGTGCCAGCAGTGCGGACAGGGGGCGTCAGCCCCAGCATTTT.

The rearrangement links TRBV5-4 to TRBJ2-6, with D possibly being TRBD1 or TRBD2 (5 bases each). The CDR3 contains 15 residues. V lost 1 base to trimming and J lost 7 bases, with 12 bases between them. The V gene's germline CDR1 is SGHNT and CDR2 YYREEE (reference sequence). In nucleotides, the CDR3 is TGTGCCAGCAGCTTGTACGGGGACGGCGCCAACGTCCTGACTTTC. It translates to CASSLYGDGANVLTF.

The chain uses TRBV5-1 and TRBJ2-5; 10 bases map to TRBD2. The germline CDR1 and CDR2 sequences are SGHRS and YFSETQ. V was pared by 0 bases and J by 5 bases, with 4 bases of the junction left unmatched. The CDR3 is 15 residues long. In nucleotides, the CDR3 is TGCGCCAGCAGCTTGGTTGCTAGCGGGAGTGAGACCCAGTACTTC. The encoded protein is CASSLVASGSETQYF. Drawing the rest from reference TRBV5-1 and TRBJ2-5, the complete variable domain is KAGVTQTPRYLIKTRGQQVTLSCSPISGHRSVSWYQQTPGQGLQFLFEYFSETQRNKGNFPGRFSGRQFSNSRSEMNVSTLELGDSALYLCASSLVASGSETQYFGPGTRLLVL.